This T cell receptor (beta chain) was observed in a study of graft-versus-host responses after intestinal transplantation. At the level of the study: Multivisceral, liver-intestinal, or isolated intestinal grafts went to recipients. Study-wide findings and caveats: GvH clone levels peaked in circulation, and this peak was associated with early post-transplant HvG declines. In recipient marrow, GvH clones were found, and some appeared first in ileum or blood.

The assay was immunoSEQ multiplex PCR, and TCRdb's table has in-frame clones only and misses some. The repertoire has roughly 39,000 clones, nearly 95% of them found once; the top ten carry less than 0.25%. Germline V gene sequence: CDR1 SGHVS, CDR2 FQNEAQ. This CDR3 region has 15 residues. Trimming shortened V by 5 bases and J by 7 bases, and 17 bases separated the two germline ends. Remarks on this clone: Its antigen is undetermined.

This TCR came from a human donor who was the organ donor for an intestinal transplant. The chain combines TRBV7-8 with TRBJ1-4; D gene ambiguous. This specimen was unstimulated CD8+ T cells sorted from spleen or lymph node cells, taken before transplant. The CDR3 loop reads CASSPKATGGEKLFF. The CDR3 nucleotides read TGTGCCAGCAGCCCAAAGGCCACGGGAGGTGAAAAACTGTTTTTT.